This T cell receptor beta chain originates from a study of radiotherapy plus CTLA-4 blockade in lung cancer (dated by TCRdb to about 2018). About the investigation overall: Objective responses occurred in 18% of enrolled patients, and about 30% achieved disease control.

The CDR3 sequence holds 14 residues, the cysteine and phenylalanine included. Of all the DNA, just the CDR3 is kept, 42 bases in frame from base 1. According to the germline V gene, CDR1 reads SQVTM and CDR2 reads ANQGSEA. The junction shows trimming of 4 bases on V and 5 bases on J, plus 17 bases between the germline ends. Note on this clone: The antigen this receptor binds is unknown. There are no base qualities to consult, and no much larger clone falls within one base.

The receptor library was made with the immunoSEQ multiplex PCR assay. The immuneACCESS repertoire file appears here via TCRdb, limited to in-frame rearrangements. These files lack a portion of the clones; in checked studies, under half of the deficit traces to unresolved V genes, and the cause of the others is not known. Across this sample there are around 80,000 clones, with under 85% seen only once. In total, the top ten clones hold just over 0.8% of the sample. The paper as a whole reports these results and caveats: Increased serum interferon-beta after radiation, together with early dynamic changes in blood T cell clones, were reported to be the strongest predictors of response. After treatment with radiotherapy and ipilimumab, TCR clones that originated in tumors expanded in peripheral blood.

The study evaluated CTLA-4 blockade (ipilimumab) given together with focal radiation therapy in patients who had chemo-refractory metastatic non-small-cell lung cancer. This TCR was recovered from a human donor with non-small cell lung cancer who had stable disease on radiotherapy plus ipilimumab. The specimen comprised peripheral blood, sampled from a patient treated with radiotherapy plus ipilimumab. The rearranged segments are TRBV29-1 and TRBJ1-2; the best D guess is TRBD1, with 6 bases matching. The DNA is TGCAGCGTTGGGTCACAGGGAGGTACTTATGGCTACACCTTC. It is translated as CSVGSQGGTYGYTF. The CDR3 plus the reference TRBV29-1 and TRBJ1-2 genes for the other parts give the full variable domain: SAVISQKPSRDICQRGTSLTIQCQVDSQVTMMFWYRQQPGQSLTLIATANQGSEATYESGFVIDKFPISRPNLTFSTLTVSNMSPEDSSIYLCSVGSQGGTYGYTFGSGTRLTVV.